The source of this T cell receptor beta chain is a study of cytomegalovirus exposure and HLA in healthy donors. 13 Jbeta primers and 60 Vbeta primers were used for the PCR. This table comes from immunoSEQ multiplex PCR, and its TCRdb copy is limited to in-frame clones, with some not included. The sample has 180,000 or so clones, 75% to 85% seen once. This TCR was sampled from a woman aged 18 to 35 in good health and CMV-seropositive. Material for sequencing was PBMCs.

The CDR3 coding sequence is TGCGCCAGCAGCTTGGATGGGTCAGGACTCTCCTACGAGCAGTACTTC. Translating gives CASSLDGSGLSYEQYF. This chain connects TRBV5-1 to TRBJ2-7, with a tentative D call TRBD2 (5 bases). V was shortened by 0 bases and J by 0 bases, with 13 bases between the two germline ends. CDR1 is SGHRS and CDR2 is YFSETQ in the germline V gene. The CDR3 length is 16 residues. Together with reference TRBV5-1 and TRBJ2-7, the CDR3 gives the full variable domain: KAGVTQTPRYLIKTRGQQVTLSCSPISGHRSVSWYQQTPGQGLQFLFEYFSETQRNKGNFPGRFSGRQFSNSRSEMNVSTLELGDSALYLCASSLDGSGLSYEQYFGPGTRLTVT.